The TCR beta chain described here comes from a study of neurological immune-mediated disorders. Points from the study as a whole: Multiple sclerosis patients had less TCR clonal expansion than even healthy controls, unlike HTLV-1-associated myelopathy.

Source material was 2 million unsorted PBMCs, stored at -80 °C in RNAlater. TCRdb re-derived calls from the 5' RACE reads in MiXCR, one entry per CDR3 protein. The sample consists of tens of thousands of distinct CDR3 sequences, 15% to 20% of them appearing once. As for this clonotype: Its specificity is not known.

The sample taken for sequencing was PBMCs. The TCR comes from a woman in her thirties or forties in good health.

CDR3 nucleotides: TGTGCCAGCAGTCGTTTCCGGGACGGGGGCTTCTCTGGGGCCAACGTCCTGACTTTC. As protein: CASSRFRDGGFSGANVLTF. The genes are TRBV6-5 and TRBJ2-6; D possibly matches TRBD1 or TRBD2 (6 bases each). In germline, CDR1 is MNHEY, CDR2 SVGAGI. This CDR3 is 19 amino acids long. Trimming left V 5 bases short and J 0 bases short, with 20 bases between.